This passage covers 32 T cell receptor beta chains from one sample sequenced in a study of beta chain features in type 1 diabetes. Every bit of the isolated RNA underwent reverse transcription, so sequencing read expressed TCRB transcripts. Data came from immunoSEQ multiplex PCR; TCRdb stores just in-frame clones and leaves some out. The repertoire consists of 400,000 to 550,000 clones, with 11% occurring once and the leading ten covering approximately 0.05%. The sequencing input was naive CD4+ T cells from blood. All receptors derive from a woman aged 18-30 years in good health.

This chain uses TRBV7-2 with TRBJ2-7; perhaps TRBD1 as D (5 bases). V was cut by 7 bases and J by 0 bases, with 16 bases left in between. There are 15 residues in the CDR3. Germline V gene data show CDR1 as SGHTA and CDR2 as FQGNSA. The CDR3 sequence: CASNRRRGGSYEQYF. The CDR3 DNA reads as TGTGCCAGCAACCGTAGAAGGGGCGGCTCCTACGAGCAGTACTTC.

This clone was found a few times. CDR3 sequence (DNA): TGTGCCTGGAGTCGGGAGGGATACGAGCAGTACTTC. It translates to CAWSREGYEQYF. The V gene is TRBV30, the J gene TRBJ2-5; 8 bases are shared with TRBD2. The J call may be wrong; the DNA end is better matched by TRBJ2-7. Per the germline V gene, CDR1 is GTSNPN and CDR2 is SVGIG (reference sequence). This CDR3 spans 12 amino acids.

J is TRBJ2-3 and V is TRBV27; D perhaps matches TRBD1 (5 bases). In germline, CDR1 is MNHEY, CDR2 SMNVEV (reference sequence). This CDR3 has 16 amino acids. Trimming left V 0 bases short and J 0 bases short, with 10 bases between. The CDR3 DNA reads TGTGCCAGCAGTTTATCGAATACAGGTAGCACAGATACGCAGTATTTT. This codes for CASSLSNTGSTDTQYF.

The V gene is TRBV4-3, the J gene TRBJ1-5, with D perhaps matching TRBD1 (5 bases). V dropped 0 bases and J dropped 3 bases, with 9 bases sitting between them. CDR3 length equals 15 residues. Per the germline V gene, CDR1 is LGHNA and CDR2 is YSLEER. The CDR3 bases are TGCGCCAGCAGCCAAGATGCAGGGACCAATCAGCCCCAGCATTTT. Amino acid sequence: CASSQDAGTNQPQHF.

This clone was found a few times. The genes are TRBV29-1 and TRBJ1-1; no firm D call. Looked up from germline, CDR1 is SQVTM and CDR2 is ANQGSEA. The germline V and J ends were trimmed by 3 bases and 11 bases, with 10 bases remaining between them. This CDR3 comprises 10 residues. The CDR3 protein is CSVDLGAAFF. The CDR3 region has the DNA TGCAGCGTTGACTTGGGAGCGGCTTTCTTT.

The gene calls are TRBV7-2 and TRBJ2-5; 7 positions match TRBD1. The J segment lost 3 bases and the V segment lost 7 bases, leaving 8 bases of the junction unmatched. The V gene's germline CDR1 is SGHTA and CDR2 FQGNSA. This CDR3 spans 14 amino acids. CDR3 loop: CASNFDRAKETQYF. In DNA, the CDR3 is TGTGCCAGCAACTTCGACAGGGCGAAAGAGACCCAGTACTTC.

This clone was observed a handful of times. The rearrangement links TRBV25-1 to TRBJ1-2; perhaps TRBD1 as D (5 bases). Deletions cut 2 bases from V and 8 bases from J, with 15 bases between. The CDR3 totals 14 residues. The germline V gene has CDR1 MGHDK and CDR2 SYGVNS. DNA of the CDR3: TGTGCCAGCAGTGAAGGGACCCCTTTGGGAGGCTACACCTTC. Translating gives CASSEGTPLGGYTF.

This clone was picked up a small number of times. CDR3 in amino acids: CASSAQGATEAFF. The CDR3 region has the DNA TGTGCCAGCAGCGCTCAGGGAGCCACTGAAGCTTTCTTT. The chain couples TRBV14 to TRBJ1-1, with D tentatively TRBD1 (5 bases). The CDR3 covers 13 residues. Germline V lookup: CDR1 SGHDN, CDR2 FVKESK. V lost 5 bases and J 4 bases, leaving 11 bases between the germline ends.

The CDR3 protein is CASRRDNYGYTF. The CDR3 DNA is TGTGCCAGCAGAAGAGATAACTATGGCTACACCTTC. The V gene is TRBV25-1, the J gene TRBJ1-2; D is ambiguous. V gave up 6 bases and J gave up 1 base, with 6 bases separating them. In germline, CDR1 is MGHDK, CDR2 SYGVNS. This CDR3 is built from 12 residues.

This clone was found a few times. The rearrangement uses TRBV4-3 and TRBJ2-1; 8 bases line up with TRBD1. Per the germline V gene, CDR1 is LGHNA and CDR2 is YSLEER. CDR3 length: 14 amino acids. Trimming at V came to 4 bases and at J to 5 bases, leaving 4 bases not matched to a gene. The CDR3 coding sequence is TGCGCCAGCAGCCCTATGGGACAGGACAATGAGCAGTTCTTC. Its protein is CASSPMGQDNEQFF.

This clone has just a few counts. The chain is built from TRBV4-1 and TRBJ1-1; the D is unclear. Germline values: CDR1 MGHRA, CDR2 YSYEKL. The CDR3 runs to 14 residues. V was shortened by 0 bases and J by 2 bases, with 7 bases between the two germline ends. CDR3 protein: CASSQDRLNTEAFF. The CDR3 DNA sequence: TGCGCCAGCAGCCAAGATAGACTAAACACTGAAGCTTTCTTT.

V is TRBV6-6 and J is TRBJ2-1, with D possibly matching TRBD1 (6 bases). Germline V gives CDR1 MNHNY, CDR2 SVGAGI (reference sequence). This CDR3 spans 15 amino acids. V lost 6 bases and J lost 0, with 12 bases in between. The CDR3 loop reads CASRLGGSSYNEQFF. In DNA, the CDR3 is TGTGCCAGCAGACTTGGGGGCAGCTCCTACAATGAGCAGTTCTTC.

The gene calls are TRBV4-2 and TRBJ2-3; 8 nucleotides line up with TRBD1. The CDR3 contains 18 residues. CDR1 and CDR2 from the germline V gene are LGHNA and YNFKEQ. With V trimmed by 3 bases and J by 1 base, 12 bases remained unmatched. The CDR3 sequence is CASSQFYDTGGGTDTQYF. CDR3 coding DNA: TGTGCCAGCAGCCAGTTTTACGATACAGGGGGAGGCACAGATACGCAGTATTTT.

V gene TRBV7-3 combines with J gene TRBJ2-5, with a tentative D call TRBD2 (5 bases). The J call may be faulty, since TRBJ2-7 better matches the DNA end. The germline V gene has CDR1 SGHTA and CDR2 FQGTGA. The CDR3 runs to 14 residues. CDR3 residues: CASSQYSGSYEQYF. CDR3 bases: TGTGCCAGCAGCCAATACAGCGGCTCCTACGAGCAGTACTTC.

The chain is built from TRBV18 and TRBJ2-1; no firm D call. The length of the CDR3 is 13 residues. Trimming removed 2 bases from V and 8 bases from J, with 10 bases in between. Germline loops: CDR1 KGHSH, CDR2 LQKENI. The CDR3 spells CASSPIPVDEQFF. The CDR3 DNA reads as TGTGCCAGCTCACCAATACCAGTCGATGAGCAGTTCTTC.

This clone was counted only a few times. V usage is TRBV7-3 and J usage is TRBJ2-2; no reliable D call. The CDR3 is 12 amino acids. Germline V gene data show CDR1 as SGHTA and CDR2 as FQGTGA. V was cut by 5 bases and J by 4 bases, with 5 bases left in between. The CDR3 DNA follows: TGTGCCAGCAGCCTATTCACCGGGGAGCTGTTTTTT. This translates into CASSLFTGELFF.

This clone was seen a few times. The V call is TRBV4-1, the J call TRBJ1-4; D gene unclear. Per germline, CDR1 MGHRA and CDR2 YSYEKL. Trimming took 1 base from V and 7 from J, leaving 13 bases between them. CDR3 length equals 15 residues. This chain's CDR3 is CASSQAAGYGEKLFF. The CDR3 DNA is TGCGCCAGCAGCCAAGCCGCAGGCTACGGTGAAAAACTGTTTTTT.

V gene TRBV18 combines with J gene TRBJ2-7, with 7 nucleotides matching TRBD1. CDR1 and CDR2 from the germline V gene are KGHSH and LQKENI. The CDR3 has 13 amino acids. The V gene end was trimmed by 6 bases and the J gene end by 5 bases; junction bases not matched to a gene: 7. As DNA, the CDR3 is TGTGCCAGCTCCAAACAGGGGTCCCACGAGCAGTACGTC. It yields the protein CASSKQGSHEQYV.

This clone was seen a few times. The V gene is TRBV9, the J gene TRBJ2-7; possibly TRBD1 for D (6 bases). The germline V and J ends were trimmed by 0 bases and 6 bases, with 13 bases remaining between them. The CDR3 runs 14 residues. The V gene's germline CDR1 is SGDLS and CDR2 YYNGEE. In nucleotides, the CDR3 is TGTGCCAGCAGCGTAGAGTGGGACATCCCCGAGCAGTACGTC. Protein: CASSVEWDIPEQYV.

This clone has more than one count but fewer than ten. The genes are TRBV2 and TRBJ1-2; D uncertain. Trimming took off 9 bases at V and 2 bases at J, with 7 bases between the two ends. This CDR3 region has 11 residues. CDR1 and CDR2 from the germline V gene are SNHLY and FYNNEI. CDR3 nucleotides: TGTGCCAGTGCATACAACTATGGCTACACCTTC. Translation: CASAYNYGYTF.

DNA of the CDR3: TGTGCCAGCACTCAGAGAAGCCGGGGCGGTGACAACAATGAGCAGTTCTTC. It specifies CASTQRSRGGDNNEQFF. The gene calls are TRBV11-3 and TRBJ2-1, with D possibly called TRBD1 or TRBD2 (5 bases each). Germline V gene lookup returns CDR1 SGHNT and CDR2 YENEEA. The CDR3 is 17 amino acids. The V end lost 7 bases, the J end lost 5 bases, and 24 bases lay between the germline ends.

The table lists this clone with a few counts. The chain combines TRBV28 with TRBJ2-7, with a tentative D call TRBD1 (5 bases). CDR1 MDHEN and CDR2 SYDVKM come from the germline V gene. V lost 4 bases, J lost 0 bases, and 16 bases lay in between. This CDR3 has 16 residues. The CDR3 here is CASSSYRQLCSYEQYV. The CDR3 DNA follows: TGTGCCAGCAGTTCCTATCGACAGCTTTGCTCCTACGAGCAGTACGTC.

The chain combines TRBV29-1 with TRBJ1-2; D might be TRBD1 (6 bases). CDR3 length: 13 residues. Per germline, CDR1 SQVTM and CDR2 ANQGSEA. V lost 5 bases and J lost 8, with 18 bases in between. The chain's CDR3 is CSVRRGRQEGYTF. CDR3 nucleotides: TGCAGCGTTCGGCGGGGGCGGCAGGAAGGCTACACCTTC.

This chain links TRBV14 with TRBJ1-2, with D hard to call. The CDR3 contains 14 residues. With 4 bases removed from V and 4 bases from J, the gap between germline ends came to 13 bases. The germline V gene encodes CDR1 SGHDN and CDR2 FVKESK. The CDR3 bases are TGTGCCAGCAGCCCCCTACTGGACCTCTATGGCTACACCTTC. It translates to CASSPLLDLYGYTF.

This clone has a handful of counts. This rearrangement joins TRBV9 to TRBJ2-1; 9 bases fit TRBD2. Germline loops: CDR1 SGDLS, CDR2 YYNGEE. V lost 4 bases, J lost 5 bases, and 7 bases stayed unmatched. The CDR3 consists of 15 residues. The CDR3 spells CASSYGTSYDNEQFF. The CDR3 DNA reads TGTGCCAGCAGCTACGGGACTAGCTATGACAATGAGCAGTTCTTC.

This clone was counted only a few times. This chain joins TRBV7-2 and TRBJ2-1; 16 bases map to TRBD2. Germline V gives CDR1 SGHTA, CDR2 FQGNSA. The ends lost 5 bases at V and 13 bases at J; junction bases unmatched: 5. The CDR3 sequence is 14 residues long. This CDR3 reads CASSQGLAGGLQFF. For the CDR3, the DNA is TGTGCCAGCAGCCAGGGACTAGCGGGGGGGCTACAGTTCTTC.

The chain is built from TRBV28 and TRBJ2-6; D may match TRBD1 or TRBD2 (5 bases each). The CDR3 has 18 amino acids. With 3 bases removed from V and 0 bases from J, the gap between germline ends came to 15 bases. Germline V CDR1 and CDR2: MDHEN, SYDVKM. The CDR3 is CASSFMGTRPSGANVLTF. DNA of the CDR3: TGTGCCAGCAGTTTTATGGGGACCCGTCCCTCTGGGGCCAACGTCCTGACTTTC.

The chain employs TRBV4-3 and TRBJ2-1, with a weak D call TRBD2 (5 bases). The CDR3 is 12 amino acids. V gave up 3 bases and J gave up 8 bases, with 8 bases separating them. CDR1 is LGHNA and CDR2 is YSLEER in the germline V gene. The DNA for the CDR3 is TGCGCCAGCAGCCATTTAGCGCATGAGCAGTTCTTC. Its protein is CASSHLAHEQFF.

This chain connects TRBV4-3 to TRBJ2-4; the D gene is possibly TRBD2 (5 bases). Per the germline V gene, CDR1 is LGHNA and CDR2 is YSLEER. Between the trimmed V and J ends, which lost 0 bases and 9 bases, there was a span of 6 bases. This CDR3 is built from 12 residues. CDR3 nucleotides: TGCGCCAGCAGCCAAGATCGGGGCATTCAGTACTTC. Encoded protein: CASSQDRGIQYF.

This clone has a handful of counts. The chain combines TRBV27 with TRBJ2-5; D unclear. The germline gives CDR1 MNHEY, CDR2 SMNVEV (reference sequence). V was clipped by 4 bases and J by 5 bases, with 11 bases between them. The CDR3 is 13 amino acids. CDR3 loop: CASSSKPRETQYF. In nucleotides, the CDR3 is TGTGCCAGCAGTTCCAAACCAAGGGAGACCCAGTACTTC.

The chain recombines TRBV9 with TRBJ1-4, with unresolved D. Germline V gives CDR1 SGDLS, CDR2 YYNGEE. The CDR3 has 15 amino acids. Trimming left V 1 base short and J 8 bases short, with 15 bases between. The CDR3 coding sequence is TGTGCCAGCAGCGTAAATCCTGACCCAGGAGAAAAACTGTTTTTT. It codes for CASSVNPDPGEKLFF.

The chain has TRBV5-1 and TRBJ2-5, with 7 positions matching TRBD1. V trimming: 3 bases; J trimming: 5 bases; junction bases outside the gene matches: 10. Germline values: CDR1 SGHRS, CDR2 YFSETQ. CDR3 length equals 15 residues. The CDR3 DNA reads as TGCGCCAGCAGCTCAACCGGGACAGTGGAGGAGACCCAGTACTTC. Translating it yields CASSSTGTVEETQYF.